This T cell receptor beta chain was captured in a study of cytomegalovirus exposure and HLA in healthy donors. Regarding the study as a whole: A list of more than 150 TCR beta chains associated with cytomegalovirus was given.

CDR3 length: 17 residues. Germline values: CDR1 MGHRA, CDR2 YSYEKL. Trimming removed 1 base from V and 0 bases from J, with 13 bases in between. Regarding this clone: Its antigen remains unidentified.

Here immunoSEQ multiplex PCR was the method, and the copy in TCRdb shows in-frame clones only, minus some. The sample records more than 150,000 clones, 88% being singletons. The sample consisted of PBMCs. The origin of this receptor is a man aged 18 to 29 in good health and CMV-seronegative. The chain uses TRBV4-1 and TRBJ2-4, with D possibly TRBD1 on 5 matching bases. The CDR3 bases are TGCGCCAGCAGCCAAGCCCCGACAGAGGTAGCCAAAAACATTCAGTACTTC. Translation: CASSQAPTEVAKNIQYF.